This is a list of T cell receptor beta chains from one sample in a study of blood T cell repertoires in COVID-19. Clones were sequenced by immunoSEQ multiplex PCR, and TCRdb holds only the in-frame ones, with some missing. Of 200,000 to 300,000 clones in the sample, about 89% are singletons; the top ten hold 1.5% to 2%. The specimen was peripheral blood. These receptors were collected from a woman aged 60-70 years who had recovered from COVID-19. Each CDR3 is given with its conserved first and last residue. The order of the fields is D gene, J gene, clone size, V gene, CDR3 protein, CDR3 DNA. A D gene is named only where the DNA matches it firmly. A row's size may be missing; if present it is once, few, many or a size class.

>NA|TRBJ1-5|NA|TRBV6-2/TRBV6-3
CASSYGAGSGQPQHF
TGTGCCAGCAGTTACGGAGCAGGGTCGGGTCAGCCCCAGCATTTT
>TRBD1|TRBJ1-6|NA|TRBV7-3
CASSRTGFGSPLHF
TGTGCCAGCAGCAGGACAGGGTTCGGTTCACCCCTCCACTTT
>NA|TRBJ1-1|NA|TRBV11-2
CASTKRGTVAEAFF
TGTGCCAGCACGAAAAGGGGGACCGTTGCTGAAGCTTTCTTT
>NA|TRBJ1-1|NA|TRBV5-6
CASRSLRWGGANTEAFF
TGTGCCAGCAGGTCCCTCCGTTGGGGGGGGGCGAACACTGAAGCTTTCTTT
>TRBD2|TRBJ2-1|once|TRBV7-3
CASSATSGYVNEQFF
TGTGCCAGCAGCGCGACTAGCGGGTATGTCAATGAGCAGTTCTTC
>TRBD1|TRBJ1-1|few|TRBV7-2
CASSLDRVNTEAFF
TGTGCCAGCAGCCTAGACAGGGTGAACACTGAAGCTTTCTTT
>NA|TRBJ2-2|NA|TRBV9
CASGMGTTVTNTGELFF
TGTGCCAGCGGTATGGGGACAACCGTTACGAACACCGGGGAGCTGTTTTTT
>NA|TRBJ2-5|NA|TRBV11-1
CASRRDPGGRETQYF
TGTGCCAGCAGGCGGGACCCTGGTGGTAGGGAGACCCAGTACTTC
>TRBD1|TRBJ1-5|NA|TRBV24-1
CATSAQDRGEQPQHF
TGTGCCACCAGTGCCCAGGACAGGGGGGAACAGCCCCAGCATTTT
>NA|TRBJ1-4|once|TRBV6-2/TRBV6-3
CASSYLVDNEKLFF
TGTGCCAGCAGTTATCTGGTAGATAATGAAAAACTGTTTTTT
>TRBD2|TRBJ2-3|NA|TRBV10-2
CASGGTLADTDTQYF
TGCGCCAGCGGGGGGACACTAGCGGACACAGATACGCAGTATTTT
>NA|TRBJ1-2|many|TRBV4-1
CASSQPATRGFGYGYTF
TGCGCCAGCAGCCAACCGGCGACCAGGGGTTTTGGGTATGGCTACACCTTC
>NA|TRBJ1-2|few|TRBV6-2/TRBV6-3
CASSLFGQHYGYTF
TGTGCCAGCAGCCTCTTTGGACAGCACTATGGCTACACCTTC
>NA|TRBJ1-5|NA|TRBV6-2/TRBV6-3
CASSYEGGARQPQHF
TGTGCCAGCAGTTACGAGGGAGGGGCTCGTCAGCCCCAGCATTTT
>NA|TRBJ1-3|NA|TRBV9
CASSVGLQGRTGNTIYF
TGTGCCAGCAGCGTTGGCCTACAGGGTCGAACTGGAAACACCATATATTTT
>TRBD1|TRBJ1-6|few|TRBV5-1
CASAQLGQGTLHF
TGCGCCAGCGCACAGTTGGGACAGGGGACCCTCCACTTT
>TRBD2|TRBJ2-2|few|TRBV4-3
CASSQELAGNTGELFF
TGCGCCAGCAGCCAGGAACTAGCGGGGAACACCGGGGAGCTGTTTTTT
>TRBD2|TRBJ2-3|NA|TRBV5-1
CASSLSSGGAGDTQYF
TGCGCCAGCAGCTTAAGCAGCGGGGGGGCCGGAGATACGCAGTATTTT
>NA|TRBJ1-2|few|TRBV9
CASSRGNGYTF
TGTGCCAGCAGCCGAGGGAATGGCTACACCTTC
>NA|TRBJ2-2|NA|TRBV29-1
CSVEAGGWTGELFF
TGCAGCGTTGAGGCCGGGGGATGGACCGGGGAGCTGTTTTTT
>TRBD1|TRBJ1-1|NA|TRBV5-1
CASSSLFRRQGEAFF
TGCGCCAGCAGCTCTCTCTTTAGGCGACAGGGTGAAGCTTTCTTT
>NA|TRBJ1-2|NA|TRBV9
CASTGAIANYGYTF
TGTGCCAGCACAGGGGCAATTGCTAACTATGGCTACACCTTC
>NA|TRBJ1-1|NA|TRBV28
CASSPPRNTEAFF
TGTGCCAGCAGTCCCCCCAGGAACACTGAAGCTTTCTTT
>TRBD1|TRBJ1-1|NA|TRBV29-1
CSGLTGGPEAFF
TGCAGCGGCCTAACAGGGGGCCCTGAAGCTTTCTTT
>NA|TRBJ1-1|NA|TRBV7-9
CASSAGFWGLNTEAFF
TGTGCCAGCAGCGCAGGCTTCTGGGGGCTGAACACTGAAGCTTTCTTT
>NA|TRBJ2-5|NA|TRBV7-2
CASSRGEPGQETQYF
TGTGCCAGCAGCCGCGGGGAGCCGGGTCAAGAGACCCAGTACTTC
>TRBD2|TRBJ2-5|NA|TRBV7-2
CASRAGTSGGPGSSQYF
TGTGCCAGCAGAGCCGGGACTAGCGGGGGGCCCGGGAGTTCCCAGTACTTC
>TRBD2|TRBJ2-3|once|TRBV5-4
CASSLASGGASTDTQYF
TGTGCCAGCAGCTTGGCTAGCGGGGGGGCTAGCACAGATACGCAGTATTTT
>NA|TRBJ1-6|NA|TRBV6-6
CASNNGGSESPLHF
TGTGCCAGCAATAATGGGGGGAGTGAATCACCCCTCCACTTT
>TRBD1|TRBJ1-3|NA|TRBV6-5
CASSYSGQISGNTIYF
TGTGCCAGCAGTTATTCGGGACAGATCTCTGGAAACACCATATATTTT
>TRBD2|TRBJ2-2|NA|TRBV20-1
CSASSGTNTGELFF
TGCAGTGCTAGTAGCGGGACTAACACCGGGGAGCTGTTTTTT
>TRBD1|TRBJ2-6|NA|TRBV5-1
CASSLRQGGAGANVLTF
TGCGCCAGCAGCCTGAGACAGGGTGGAGCTGGGGCCAACGTCCTGACTTTC
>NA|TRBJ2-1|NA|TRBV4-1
CASSPPPAGAHNEQFF
TGCGCCAGCAGCCCCCCCCCTGCGGGGGCCCACAATGAGCAGTTCTTC
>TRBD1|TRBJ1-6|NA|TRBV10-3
CAIRPGTGKNWGNSPLHF
TGTGCCATCAGGCCTGGGACAGGGAAAAATTGGGGTAATTCACCCCTCCACTTT
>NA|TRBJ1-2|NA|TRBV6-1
CASSDTPRGLYGYTF
TGTGCCAGCAGTGACACGCCGCGGGGTCTCTATGGCTACACCTTC
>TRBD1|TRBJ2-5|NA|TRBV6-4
CASRTGTGKVARAGETQYF
TGTGCCAGCAGGACCGGGACAGGGAAGGTTGCGAGGGCCGGCGAGACCCAGTACTTC
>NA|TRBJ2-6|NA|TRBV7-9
CASSLARGDGANVLTF
TGTGCCAGCAGCTTAGCTCGGGGTGACGGGGCCAACGTCCTGACTTTC
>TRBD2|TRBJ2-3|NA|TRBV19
CASGLAADTQYF
TGTGCCAGTGGGCTAGCGGCAGATACGCAGTATTTT
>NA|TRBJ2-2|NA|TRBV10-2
CASSPQGLLGELFF
TGCGCCAGCAGTCCCCAGGGACTGCTCGGGGAGCTGTTTTTT
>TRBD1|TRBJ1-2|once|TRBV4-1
CASSHPGQGAYGYTF
TGCGCCAGCAGCCACCCGGGACAGGGGGCTTATGGCTACACCTTC
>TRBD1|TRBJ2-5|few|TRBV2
CASLTPGQGARETQYF
TGTGCCAGCCTAACTCCGGGACAGGGGGCCCGGGAGACCCAGTACTTC
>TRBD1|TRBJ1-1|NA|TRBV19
CASSGGSRGSGTEAFF
TGTGCCAGTAGTGGGGGATCCAGGGGGTCGGGCACTGAAGCTTTCTTT
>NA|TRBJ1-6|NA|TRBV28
CASRDAGGANNSPLHF
TGTGCCAGCAGGGATGCCGGGGGGGCAAATAATTCACCCCTCCACTTT
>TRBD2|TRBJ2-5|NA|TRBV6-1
CASSVPSGGASETQYF
TGTGCCAGCAGTGTGCCTAGCGGGGGGGCATCGGAGACCCAGTACTTC
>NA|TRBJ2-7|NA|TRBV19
CASRTGEDEQYF
TGTGCCAGTAGGACGGGGGAGGACGAGCAGTACTTC
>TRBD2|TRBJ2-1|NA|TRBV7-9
CASSFQRGDNEQFF
TGTGCCAGCAGCTTCCAGCGGGGGGACAATGAGCAGTTCTTC
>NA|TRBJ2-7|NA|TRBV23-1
CASPKEGTSRGRYEQYF
TGCGCCAGTCCTAAGGAGGGGACAAGTAGGGGGCGGTACGAGCAGTACTTC
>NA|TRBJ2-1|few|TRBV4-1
CASSQPLMGAPYNEQFF
TGCGCCAGCAGCCAACCTCTCATGGGGGCCCCCTACAATGAGCAGTTCTTC
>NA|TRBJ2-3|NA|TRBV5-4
CASSLTDTQYF
TGTGCCAGCAGTCTCACAGATACGCAGTATTTT
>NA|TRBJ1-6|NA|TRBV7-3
CASSSDSFYNSPLHF
TGTGCCAGCAGCTCCGACTCCTTTTATAATTCACCCCTCCACTTT
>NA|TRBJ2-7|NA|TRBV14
CASSQDRRRGMYEQYF
TGTGCCAGCAGCCAAGATCGCCGGCGAGGGATGTACGAGCAGTACTTC
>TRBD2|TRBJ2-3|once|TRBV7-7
CASSLTASGGKDTQYF
TGTGCTAGCAGCTTAACGGCTAGCGGGGGTAAAGATACGCAGTATTTT
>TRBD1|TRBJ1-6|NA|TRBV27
CASSVSGTGFSPLHF
TGTGCCAGCAGTGTATCCGGGACAGGGTTTTCACCCCTCCACTTT